This TCR beta chain was observed in a study of T-cell memory formation after mild COVID-19. Worth noting for this clonotype: Its antigen is unidentified.

General observations from the study: Among contracting clones, CD4+ were mainly CM/EM and CD8+ enriched in EMRA.

Germline values: CDR1 SGHDN, CDR2 FVKESK. V lost 5 bases, J lost 0 bases, and 12 bases lay in between. The CDR3 totals 15 residues. A single record per CDR3 protein comes from TCRdb applying MiXCR to the 5' RACE reads. The sample records about 180,000 distinct CDR3 sequences, roughly 17% being singletons. This TCR derives from an adult woman who had mild COVID-19 (a few samples of this study predate the infection). Cell type and time point are not known. The V call is TRBV14, the J call TRBJ2-3, with a weak D call TRBD1 (6 bases). The sequencing input was PBMCs or a T cell subset sorted from them (not recorded which). The CDR3 loop is CASSIQGLSTDTQYF. CDR3 coding DNA: TGTGCCAGCAGCATCCAGGGGCTTAGCACAGATACGCAGTATTTT. Drawing the rest from reference TRBV14 and TRBJ2-3, the complete variable domain is EAGVTQFPSHSVIEKGQTVTLRCDPISGHDNLYWYRRVMGKEIKFLLHFVKESKQDESGMPNNRFLAERTGGTYSTLKVQPAELEDSGVYFCASSIQGLSTDTQYFGPGTRLTVL.